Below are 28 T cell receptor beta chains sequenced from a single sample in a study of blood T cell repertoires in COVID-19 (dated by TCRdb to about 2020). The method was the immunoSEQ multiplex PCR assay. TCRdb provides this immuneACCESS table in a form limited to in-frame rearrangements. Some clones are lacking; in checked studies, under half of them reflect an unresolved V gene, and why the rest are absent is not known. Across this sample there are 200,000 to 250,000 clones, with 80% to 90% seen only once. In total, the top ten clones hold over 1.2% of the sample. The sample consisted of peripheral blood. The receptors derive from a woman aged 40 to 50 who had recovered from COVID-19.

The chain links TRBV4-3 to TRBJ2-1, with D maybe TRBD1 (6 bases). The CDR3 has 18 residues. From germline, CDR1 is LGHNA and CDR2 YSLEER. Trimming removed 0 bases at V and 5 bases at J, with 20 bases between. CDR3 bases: TGCGCCAGCAGCCAAGATCTGCTCAAAACAGGGCACGACAATGAGCAGTTCTTC. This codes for CASSQDLLKTGHDNEQFF.

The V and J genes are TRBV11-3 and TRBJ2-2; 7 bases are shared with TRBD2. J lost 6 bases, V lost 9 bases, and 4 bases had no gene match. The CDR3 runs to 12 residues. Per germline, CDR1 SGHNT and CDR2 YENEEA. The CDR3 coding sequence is TGTGCCAGTAACCGGGGGGCCGGGGAGCTGTTTTTT. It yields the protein CASNRGAGELFF.

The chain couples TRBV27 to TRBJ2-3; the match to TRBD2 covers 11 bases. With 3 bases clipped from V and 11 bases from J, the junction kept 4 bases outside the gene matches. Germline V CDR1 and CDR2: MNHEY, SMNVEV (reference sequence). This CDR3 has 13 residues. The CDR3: CASSFRLAGGQYF. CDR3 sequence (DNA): TGTGCCAGCAGTTTTAGGCTAGCGGGGGGGCAGTATTTT.

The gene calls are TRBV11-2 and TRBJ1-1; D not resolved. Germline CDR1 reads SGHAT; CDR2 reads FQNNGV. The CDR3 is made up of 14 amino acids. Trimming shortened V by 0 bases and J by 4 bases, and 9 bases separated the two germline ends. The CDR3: CASSLDTLSTEAFF. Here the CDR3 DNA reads TGTGCCAGCAGCTTAGATACGTTGAGCACTGAAGCTTTCTTT. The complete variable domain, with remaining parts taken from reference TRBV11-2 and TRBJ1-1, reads EAGVAQSPRYKIIEKRQSVAFWCNPISGHATLYWYQQILGQGPKLLIQFQNNGVVDDSQLPKDRFSAERLKGVDSTLKIQPAKLEDSAVYLCASSLDTLSTEAFFGQGTRLTVV.

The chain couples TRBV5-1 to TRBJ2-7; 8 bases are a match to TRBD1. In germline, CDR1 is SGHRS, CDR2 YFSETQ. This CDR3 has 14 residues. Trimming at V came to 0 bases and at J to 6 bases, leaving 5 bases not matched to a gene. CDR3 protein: CASSLVQGASEQYF. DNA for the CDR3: TGCGCCAGCAGCTTGGTTCAGGGGGCGAGCGAGCAGTACTTC.

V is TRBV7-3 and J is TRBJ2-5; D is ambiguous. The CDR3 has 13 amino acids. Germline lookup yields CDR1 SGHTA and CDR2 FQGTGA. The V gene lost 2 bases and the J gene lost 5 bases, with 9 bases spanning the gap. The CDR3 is CASSLGWAETQYF. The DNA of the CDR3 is TGTGCCAGCAGCTTAGGCTGGGCGGAGACCCAGTACTTC.

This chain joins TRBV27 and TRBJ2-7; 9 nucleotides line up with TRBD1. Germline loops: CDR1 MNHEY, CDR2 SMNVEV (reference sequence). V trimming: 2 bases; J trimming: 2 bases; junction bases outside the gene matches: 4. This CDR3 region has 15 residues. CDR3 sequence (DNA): TGTGCCAGCAGTTTAGTTGGGACAGGGACCTACGAGCAGTACTTC. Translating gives CASSLVGTGTYEQYF.

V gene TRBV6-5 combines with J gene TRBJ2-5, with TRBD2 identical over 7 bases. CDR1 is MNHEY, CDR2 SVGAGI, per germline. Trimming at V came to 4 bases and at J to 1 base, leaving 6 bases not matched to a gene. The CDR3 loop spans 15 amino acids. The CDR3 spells CASSLGGGGQETQYF. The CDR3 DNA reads TGTGCCAGCAGTTTGGGGGGGGGTGGCCAAGAGACCCAGTACTTC.

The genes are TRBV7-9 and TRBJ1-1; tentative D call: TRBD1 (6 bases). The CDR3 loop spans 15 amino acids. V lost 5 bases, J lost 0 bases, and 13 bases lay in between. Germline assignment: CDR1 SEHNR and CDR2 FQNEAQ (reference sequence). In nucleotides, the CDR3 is TGTGCCAGCAGCCCCAGGGGTTCCATGAACACTGAAGCTTTCTTT. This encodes CASSPRGSMNTEAFF.

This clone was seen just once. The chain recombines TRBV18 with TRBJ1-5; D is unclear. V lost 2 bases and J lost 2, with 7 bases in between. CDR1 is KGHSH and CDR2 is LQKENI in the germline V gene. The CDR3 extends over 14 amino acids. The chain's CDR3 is CASSPAGGNQPQHF. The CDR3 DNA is TGTGCCAGCTCACCAGCGGGTGGCAATCAGCCCCAGCATTTT.

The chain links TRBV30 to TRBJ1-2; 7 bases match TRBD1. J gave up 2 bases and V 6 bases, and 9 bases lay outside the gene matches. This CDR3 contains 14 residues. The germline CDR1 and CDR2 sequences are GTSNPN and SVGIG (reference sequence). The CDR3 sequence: CACLRQGWNYGYTF. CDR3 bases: TGTGCCTGCCTCAGACAGGGTTGGAACTATGGCTACACCTTC.

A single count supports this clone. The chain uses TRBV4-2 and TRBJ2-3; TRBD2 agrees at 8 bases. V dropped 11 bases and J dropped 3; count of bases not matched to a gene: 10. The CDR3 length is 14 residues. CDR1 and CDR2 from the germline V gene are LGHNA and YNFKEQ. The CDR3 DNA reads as TGTGCCGCCGGTCGGGGGGGGGCTACAGATACGCAGTATTTT. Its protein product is CAAGRGGATDTQYF.

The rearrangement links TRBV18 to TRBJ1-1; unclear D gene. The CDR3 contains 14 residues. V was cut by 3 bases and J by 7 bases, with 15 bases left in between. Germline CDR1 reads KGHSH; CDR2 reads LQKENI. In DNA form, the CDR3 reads TGTGCCAGCTCACCTAACTTGGACTGGGGTGAAGCTTTCTTT. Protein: CASSPNLDWGEAFF.

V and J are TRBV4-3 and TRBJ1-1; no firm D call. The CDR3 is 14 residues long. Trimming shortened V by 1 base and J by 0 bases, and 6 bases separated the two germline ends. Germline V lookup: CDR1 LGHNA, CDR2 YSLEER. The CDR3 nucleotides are TGCGCCAGCAGCCAAGGAGAAGTGAACACTGAAGCTTTCTTT. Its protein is CASSQGEVNTEAFF.

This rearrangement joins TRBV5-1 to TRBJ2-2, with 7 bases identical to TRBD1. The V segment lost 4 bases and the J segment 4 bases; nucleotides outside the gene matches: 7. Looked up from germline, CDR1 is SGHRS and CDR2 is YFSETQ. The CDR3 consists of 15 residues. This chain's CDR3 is CASSLRQGSTGELFF. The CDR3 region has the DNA TGCGCCAGCAGCCTACGACAGGGATCCACCGGGGAGCTGTTTTTT. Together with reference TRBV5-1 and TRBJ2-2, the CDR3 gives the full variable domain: KAGVTQTPRYLIKTRGQQVTLSCSPISGHRSVSWYQQTPGQGLQFLFEYFSETQRNKGNFPGRFSGRQFSNSRSEMNVSTLELGDSALYLCASSLRQGSTGELFFGEGSRLTVL.

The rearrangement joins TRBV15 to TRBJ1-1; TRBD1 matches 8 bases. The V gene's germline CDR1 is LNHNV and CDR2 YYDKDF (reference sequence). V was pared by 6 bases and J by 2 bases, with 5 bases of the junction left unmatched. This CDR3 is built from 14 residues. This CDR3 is CATREDRDNTEAFF. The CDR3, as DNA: TGTGCCACCAGGGAGGACAGGGACAACACTGAAGCTTTCTTT.

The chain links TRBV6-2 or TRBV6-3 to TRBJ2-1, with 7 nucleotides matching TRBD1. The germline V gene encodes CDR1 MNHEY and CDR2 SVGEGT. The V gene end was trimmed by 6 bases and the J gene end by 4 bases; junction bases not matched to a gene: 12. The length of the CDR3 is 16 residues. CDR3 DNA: TGTGCCAGCAGCCCAGGAGCAGGGGGTTCTTACAATGAGCAGTTCTTC. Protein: CASSPGAGGSYNEQFF.

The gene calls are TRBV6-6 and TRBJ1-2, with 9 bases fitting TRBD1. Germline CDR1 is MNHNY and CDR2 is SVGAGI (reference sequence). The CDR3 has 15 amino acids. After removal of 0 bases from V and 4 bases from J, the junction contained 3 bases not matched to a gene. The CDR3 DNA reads TGTGCCAGCAGTTACTCGGGACAGGGTCCCTATGGCTACACCTTC. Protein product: CASSYSGQGPYGYTF.

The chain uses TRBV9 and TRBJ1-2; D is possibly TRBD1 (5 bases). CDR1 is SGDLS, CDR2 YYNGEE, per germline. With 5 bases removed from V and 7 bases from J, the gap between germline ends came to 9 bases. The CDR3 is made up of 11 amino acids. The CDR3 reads CASSGAVGYTF. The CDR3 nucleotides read TGTGCCAGCAGTGGGGCGGTTGGCTACACCTTC.

The CDR3 sequence is CASSYHRVYEQYF. The CDR3 nucleotides read TGTGCCAGCAGTTACCACAGGGTCTACGAGCAGTACTTC. V is TRBV6-6 and J is TRBJ2-7; possible D gene TRBD1, 6 bases. V lost 2 bases and J 3 bases, leaving 8 bases between the germline ends. CDR3 length: 13 amino acids. Germline V gene lookup returns CDR1 MNHNY and CDR2 SVGAGI (reference sequence).

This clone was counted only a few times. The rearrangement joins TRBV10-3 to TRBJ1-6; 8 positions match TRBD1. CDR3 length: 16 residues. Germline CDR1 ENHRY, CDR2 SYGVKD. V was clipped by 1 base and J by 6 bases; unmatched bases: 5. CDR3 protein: CAISEFGTGSNSPLHF. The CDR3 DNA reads TGTGCCATCAGTGAGTTCGGGACAGGATCTAATTCACCCCTCCACTTT.

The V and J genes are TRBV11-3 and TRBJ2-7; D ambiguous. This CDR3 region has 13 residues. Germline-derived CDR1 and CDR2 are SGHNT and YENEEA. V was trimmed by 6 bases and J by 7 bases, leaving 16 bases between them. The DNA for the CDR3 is TGTGCCAGCAGACAAACCACCGGGTCTGAGCAGTACTTC. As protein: CASRQTTGSEQYF.

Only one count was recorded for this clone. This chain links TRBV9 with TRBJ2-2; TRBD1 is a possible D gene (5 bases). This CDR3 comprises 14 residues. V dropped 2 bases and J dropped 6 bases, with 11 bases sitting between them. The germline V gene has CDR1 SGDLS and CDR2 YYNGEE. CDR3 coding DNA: TGTGCCAGCAGCGTTGGGTCAGGGTCCGGGGAGCTGTTTTTT. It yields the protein CASSVGSGSGELFF.

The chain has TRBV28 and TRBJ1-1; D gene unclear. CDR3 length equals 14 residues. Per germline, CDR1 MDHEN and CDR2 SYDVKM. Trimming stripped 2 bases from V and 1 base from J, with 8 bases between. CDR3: CASSLIPTNTEAFF. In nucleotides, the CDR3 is TGTGCCAGCAGTTTAATACCTACGAACACTGAAGCTTTCTTT.

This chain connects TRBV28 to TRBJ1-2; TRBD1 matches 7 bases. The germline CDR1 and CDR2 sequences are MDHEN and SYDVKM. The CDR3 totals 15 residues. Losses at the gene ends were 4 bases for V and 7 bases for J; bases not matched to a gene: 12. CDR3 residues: CASSSVRGTASGYTF. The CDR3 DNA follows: TGTGCCAGCAGTTCGGTCAGGGGGACGGCTTCTGGCTACACCTTC.

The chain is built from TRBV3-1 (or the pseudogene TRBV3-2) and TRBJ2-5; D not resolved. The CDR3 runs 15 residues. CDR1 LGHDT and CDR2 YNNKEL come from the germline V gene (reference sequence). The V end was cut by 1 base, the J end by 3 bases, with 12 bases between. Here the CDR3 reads CASSQGAGPEETQYF. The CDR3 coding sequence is TGTGCCAGCAGCCAAGGAGCTGGTCCGGAAGAGACCCAGTACTTC.

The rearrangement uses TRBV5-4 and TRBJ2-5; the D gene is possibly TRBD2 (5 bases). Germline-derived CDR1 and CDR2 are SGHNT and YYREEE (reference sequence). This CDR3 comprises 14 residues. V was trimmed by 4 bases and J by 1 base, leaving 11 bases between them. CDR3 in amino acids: CASSHSGSQETQYF. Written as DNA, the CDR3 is TGTGCCAGCAGCCACAGCGGATCCCAAGAGACCCAGTACTTC.

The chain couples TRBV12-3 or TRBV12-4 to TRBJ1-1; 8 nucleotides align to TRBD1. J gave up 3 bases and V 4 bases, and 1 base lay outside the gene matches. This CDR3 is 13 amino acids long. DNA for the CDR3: TGTGCCAGCAGTTCCAGGGGGCACACTGAAGCTTTCTTT. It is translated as CASSSRGHTEAFF.